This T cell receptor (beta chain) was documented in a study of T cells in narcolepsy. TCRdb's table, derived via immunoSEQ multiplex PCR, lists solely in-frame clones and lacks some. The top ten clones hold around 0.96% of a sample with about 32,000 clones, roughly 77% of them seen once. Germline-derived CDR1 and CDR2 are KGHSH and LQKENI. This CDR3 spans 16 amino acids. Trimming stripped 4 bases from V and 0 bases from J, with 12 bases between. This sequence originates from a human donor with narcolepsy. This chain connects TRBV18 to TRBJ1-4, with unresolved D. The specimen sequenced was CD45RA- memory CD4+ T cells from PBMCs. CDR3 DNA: TGTGCCAGCTCACTAAACGGCGTTGCAACTAATGAAAAACTGTTTTTT. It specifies CASSLNGVATNEKLFF.